Following are 8 T cell receptor beta chains from one sample sequenced in a study of radiotherapy plus CTLA-4 blockade in lung cancer (dated by TCRdb to between 2018 and 2020). Libraries were constructed by the immunoSEQ multiplex PCR assay. TCRdb retrieved this table from immuneACCESS and kept in-frame rearrangements only. Not all clones are present; in checked studies, unresolved V genes account for under half, and no reason is known for the remainder. The sample includes 45,000 to 55,000 clones, with around nine tenths observed a single time. Approximately 7.8% of the sample comes from the top ten. Source: peripheral blood, taken from a patient treated with radiotherapy plus ipilimumab. The receptors derive from a human donor with non-small cell lung cancer whose response to radiotherapy plus ipilimumab could not be evaluated.

The V call is TRBV7-9, the J call TRBJ1-4, with D possibly being TRBD1 (6 bases). V shed 4 bases and J shed 4 bases, with 13 bases lying between them. Germline assignment: CDR1 SEHNR and CDR2 FQNEAQ (reference sequence). This CDR3 region has 15 residues. CDR3 in DNA: TGTGCCAGCAGCTCTGCAGGGGTACTTAATGAAAAACTGTTTTTT. Protein product: CASSSAGVLNEKLFF.

This clone was seen a few times. The J gene is TRBJ1-2, the V gene TRBV6-6; no clear D gene. This CDR3 spans 15 amino acids. V lost 2 bases to trimming and J lost 0 bases, with 10 bases between them. CDR1 and CDR2 from the germline V gene are MNHNY and SVGAGI (reference sequence). Written as DNA, the CDR3 is TGTGCCAGCAGTTACGGCTCTGAATCTAACTATGGCTACACCTTC. Its protein is CASSYGSESNYGYTF.

This chain links TRBV19 with TRBJ2-7; 8 nucleotides match TRBD2. V shed 3 bases, J shed 2 bases, and the junction held 6 bases outside the gene matches. The CDR3 is 15 amino acids. The germline V gene has CDR1 LNHDA and CDR2 SQIVND (reference sequence). The CDR3 coding sequence is TGTGCCAGTAGTATCACAGGTAGCGGGGCCTACGAGCAGTACTTC. Its protein is CASSITGSGAYEQYF.

This rearrangement joins TRBV27 to TRBJ2-7; possible D gene TRBD1, 7 bases. Germline values: CDR1 MNHEY, CDR2 SMNVEV (reference sequence). V lost 5 bases and J lost 4, with 15 bases in between. The CDR3 contains 14 residues. The CDR3 DNA follows: TGTGCCAGCAGTAGCAGGGGGGTTTTGTACGAGCAGTACTTC. Amino acids: CASSSRGVLYEQYF.

As DNA, the CDR3 is TGTGCCTGGATTACCAGTGCCCTGAACACTGAAGCTTTCTTT. This gives the protein CAWITSALNTEAFF. V usage is TRBV30 and J usage is TRBJ1-1; unclear D gene. Germline CDR1 GTSNPN, CDR2 SVGIG (reference sequence). This CDR3 is 14 amino acids long. V was shortened by 4 bases and J by 0 bases, with 12 bases between the two germline ends.

CDR3 sequence reads: CASSKQGGNQPQHF. In DNA, the CDR3 is TGCGCCAGCAGCAAACAGGGAGGCAATCAGCCCCAGCATTTT. The J gene is TRBJ1-5, the V gene TRBV5-1; the D gene is possibly TRBD1 (6 bases). CDR1 is SGHRS, CDR2 YFSETQ, per germline. Trimming removed 4 bases at V and 2 bases at J, with 10 bases between. The CDR3 runs 14 residues.

This clone has more than one count but fewer than ten. The V call is TRBV19, the J call TRBJ2-7; TRBD1 agrees at 7 bases. The V gene's germline CDR1 is LNHDA and CDR2 SQIVND (reference sequence). V lost 3 bases and J lost 0; bases outside the gene matches: 11. The CDR3 runs 17 residues. This CDR3 is CASSMALIDRASYEQYF. The CDR3 nucleotides are TGTGCCAGTAGTATGGCCCTTATCGACAGGGCCTCCTACGAGCAGTACTTC.

This rearrangement joins TRBV6-1 to TRBJ1-5; tentatively, D is TRBD1 (6 bases). The CDR3 contains 15 residues. Looked up from germline, CDR1 is MNHNS and CDR2 is SASEGT. V gave up 7 bases and J gave up 1 base, with 14 bases separating them. In nucleotides, the CDR3 is TGTGCCAGCATCCCCGGGACACCGAGCAATCAGCCCCAGCATTTT. The encoded protein is CASIPGTPSNQPQHF.